This T cell receptor beta chain emerged from a study of CD8+CD57+ T cells in acquired aplastic anemia. Regarding the study as a whole: Levels of CD8+ Simpson's diversity were not significantly distinct in patients versus controls.

Ten or more counts support this clonotype. Antigen specificity is unknown. TCR beta VDJ and CDR3 were profiled, and genomic DNA was the template. TCRdb re-called the reads through MiXCR, storing one row per CDR3 protein. Here the sample spans 130,000 or so distinct CDR3 sequences, approximately 41% being singletons. The CDR3 is 15 amino acids. V lost 6 bases, J lost 4 bases, and 15 bases lay in between. The sequence was obtained from a human donor in good health, serving as a control. Sequences were obtained from sorted CD4+, CD8+, or CD8+CD57+ T cells (not recorded which) from PBMCs. The chain employs TRBV12-3 or TRBV12-4 and TRBJ2-2; D perhaps matches TRBD1 (6 bases). The CDR3 nucleotides read TGTGCCAGCAGGAAACAGGGTTTGTTCACCGGGGAGCTGTTTTTT. Translating gives CASRKQGLFTGELFF.